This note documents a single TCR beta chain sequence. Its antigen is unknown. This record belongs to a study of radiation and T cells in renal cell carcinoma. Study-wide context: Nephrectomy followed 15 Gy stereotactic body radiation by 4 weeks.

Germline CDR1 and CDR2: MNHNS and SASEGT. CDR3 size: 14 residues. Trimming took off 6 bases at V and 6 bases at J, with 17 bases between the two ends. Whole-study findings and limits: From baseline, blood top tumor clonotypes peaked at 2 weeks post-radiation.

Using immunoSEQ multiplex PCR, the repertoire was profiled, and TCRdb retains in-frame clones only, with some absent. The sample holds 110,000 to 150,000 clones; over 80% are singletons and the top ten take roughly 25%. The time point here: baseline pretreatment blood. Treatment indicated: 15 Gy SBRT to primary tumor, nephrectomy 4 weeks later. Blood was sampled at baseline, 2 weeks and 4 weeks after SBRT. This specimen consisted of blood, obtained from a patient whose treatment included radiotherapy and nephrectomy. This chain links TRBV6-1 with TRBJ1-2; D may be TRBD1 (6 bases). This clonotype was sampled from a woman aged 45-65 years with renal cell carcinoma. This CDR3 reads CASREAGDRDGYTF. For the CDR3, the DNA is TGTGCCAGCAGGGAGGCAGGGGATCGAGATGGCTACACCTTC.